This is a list of T cell receptor beta chains from one sample in a study of CD8 T cells in Susac syndrome. TCRdb independently ran MiXCR on the immunoSEQ multiplex PCR reads; one entry per CDR3 protein. The table includes more than 130,000 distinct CDR3 sequences, 85% to 95% detected once. Material for sequencing was CD8+ T cells from PBMCs. Receptors were obtained from a human donor in good health. The CDR3 runs from the conserved cysteine through the conserved F or W. Each record gives: D gene, clone size, J gene, V gene, CDR3 protein, CDR3 DNA. The D gene is left open where the match is weak. A clone size is listed for some rows: how often the clone was seen (once, few, many), or a class if it is expanded.

d_gene: TRBD1; abundance: .; j_gene: TRBJ2-7; v_gene: TRBV30; CDR3aa: CAWSVGAGGQYF; CDR3nt: TGTGCCTGGAGTGTAGGTGCAGGGGGGCAGTACTTC
d_gene: .; abundance: .; j_gene: TRBJ1-1; v_gene: TRBV30; CDR3aa: CAWSERGGTEAFF; CDR3nt: TGTGCCTGGAGTGAAAGGGGAGGCACTGAAGCTTTCTTT
d_gene: TRBD1; abundance: once; j_gene: TRBJ2-3; v_gene: TRBV7-9; CDR3aa: CASSLASGGVQAQYF; CDR3nt: TGTGCCAGCAGCTTAGCGTCAGGGGGCGTTCAGGCGCAGTATTTT
d_gene: .; abundance: .; j_gene: TRBJ2-4; v_gene: TRBV5-1; CDR3aa: CASNYSPRRDIQYF; CDR3nt: TGCGCCAGCAATTATTCCCCCCGCCGGGACATTCAGTACTTC
d_gene: .; abundance: .; j_gene: TRBJ2-1; v_gene: TRBV5-6; CDR3aa: CASSAKRQSRPNEQFF; CDR3nt: TGTGCCAGCAGCGCCAAAAGACAGAGCCGCCCCAATGAGCAGTTCTTC
d_gene: TRBD2; abundance: .; j_gene: TRBJ2-7; v_gene: TRBV4-1; CDR3aa: CASSQVGLAGTYEQYF; CDR3nt: TGCGCCAGCAGCCAAGTTGGACTAGCGGGGACCTACGAGCAGTACTTC
d_gene: .; abundance: .; j_gene: TRBJ1-5; v_gene: TRBV6-6; CDR3aa: CASYGQGNFQPQHF; CDR3nt: TGTGCCAGCTACGGGCAGGGGAATTTTCAGCCCCAGCATTTT
d_gene: .; abundance: .; j_gene: TRBJ2-7; v_gene: TRBV20-1; CDR3aa: CSAGNRDSYEQYF; CDR3nt: TGCAGTGCCGGGAACAGGGACTCCTACGAGCAGTACTTC
d_gene: TRBD1; abundance: .; j_gene: TRBJ2-1; v_gene: TRBV20-1; CDR3aa: CSAWTGGNEQFF; CDR3nt: TGCAGTGCGTGGACAGGGGGCAATGAGCAGTTCTTC
d_gene: .; abundance: .; j_gene: TRBJ2-7; v_gene: TRBV29-1; CDR3aa: CSVEDALLQGIREQYF; CDR3nt: TGCAGCGTTGAAGATGCCCTCCTACAGGGTATTCGCGAGCAGTACTTC
d_gene: .; abundance: .; j_gene: TRBJ2-7; v_gene: TRBV27; CDR3aa: CASSIGGREQYF; CDR3nt: TGTGCCAGCAGTATCGGGGGGCGCGAGCAGTACTTC
d_gene: .; abundance: once; j_gene: TRBJ2-7; v_gene: TRBV27; CDR3aa: CASSLSTGLIYEQYF; CDR3nt: TGTGCCAGCAGTTTATCGACAGGATTAATCTACGAGCAGTACTTC
d_gene: .; abundance: .; j_gene: TRBJ2-5; v_gene: TRBV9; CDR3aa: CASSDRDTLMETQYF; CDR3nt: TGTGCCAGCAGCGACCGGGACACATTAATGGAGACCCAGTACTTC
d_gene: .; abundance: few; j_gene: TRBJ2-3; v_gene: TRBV7-8; CDR3aa: CASSYPPPDTQYF; CDR3nt: TGTGCCAGCAGCTACCCCCCCCCAGATACGCAGTATTTT
d_gene: .; abundance: few; j_gene: TRBJ2-1; v_gene: TRBV27; CDR3aa: CASSRSSYNEQFF; CDR3nt: TGTGCCAGCAGTCGTAGCTCCTACAATGAGCAGTTCTTC
d_gene: .; abundance: .; j_gene: TRBJ1-1; v_gene: TRBV18; CDR3aa: CASSPFTPGENTEAFF; CDR3nt: TGTGCCAGCTCACCTTTTACACCGGGAGAGAACACTGAAGCTTTCTTT
d_gene: TRBD1; abundance: .; j_gene: TRBJ1-2; v_gene: TRBV29-1; CDR3aa: CSVEGPQGAEGYTF; CDR3nt: TGCAGCGTTGAAGGCCCACAGGGGGCAGAGGGCTACACCTTC
d_gene: .; abundance: .; j_gene: TRBJ2-5; v_gene: TRBV6-5; CDR3aa: CASTWGETQYF; CDR3nt: TGTGCCAGCACTTGGGGGGAGACCCAGTACTTC
d_gene: .; abundance: once; j_gene: TRBJ2-7; v_gene: TRBV19; CDR3aa: CASSISSGSEQYF; CDR3nt: TGTGCCAGTAGTATCTCTTCTGGTAGCGAGCAGTACTTC
d_gene: .; abundance: .; j_gene: TRBJ1-1; v_gene: TRBV27; CDR3aa: CASSGVPTNTEAFF; CDR3nt: TGTGCCAGCAGTGGGGTCCCGACGAACACTGAAGCTTTCTTT
d_gene: .; abundance: .; j_gene: TRBJ2-2; v_gene: TRBV7-6; CDR3aa: CASSLEPWSTGELFF; CDR3nt: TGTGCCAGCAGCTTAGAGCCTTGGAGCACCGGGGAGCTGTTTTTT
d_gene: TRBD1; abundance: .; j_gene: TRBJ2-2; v_gene: TRBV4-3; CDR3aa: CASRPGTANTGELFF; CDR3nt: TGCGCCAGCAGACCCGGGACAGCGAACACCGGGGAGCTGTTTTTT
d_gene: TRBD2; abundance: .; j_gene: TRBJ2-5; v_gene: TRBV24-1; CDR3aa: CATSDPRRGAETQYF; CDR3nt: TGTGCCACCAGTGATCCCCGGCGGGGGGCAGAGACCCAGTACTTC
d_gene: TRBD2; abundance: .; j_gene: TRBJ2-1; v_gene: TRBV13; CDR3aa: CASSSPRREGLNEQFF; CDR3nt: TGTGCCAGCAGCTCCCCTAGGCGGGAGGGCCTCAATGAGCAGTTCTTC
d_gene: TRBD2; abundance: .; j_gene: TRBJ2-5; v_gene: TRBV9; CDR3aa: CASSLRGGPLKTQYF; CDR3nt: TGTGCCAGCAGCTTAAGGGGAGGGCCTTTAAAGACCCAGTACTTC
d_gene: TRBD2; abundance: .; j_gene: TRBJ2-1; v_gene: TRBV29-1; CDR3aa: CSARGGENNEQFF; CDR3nt: TGCAGCGCCCGGGGGGGCGAGAACAATGAGCAGTTCTTC
d_gene: TRBD2; abundance: .; j_gene: TRBJ2-7; v_gene: TRBV28; CDR3aa: CASNSGTSSYEQYF; CDR3nt: TGTGCCAGCAATAGCGGGACATCCTCCTACGAGCAGTACTTC
d_gene: TRBD2; abundance: .; j_gene: TRBJ2-1; v_gene: TRBV27; CDR3aa: CASSLFRTSGSNEQFF; CDR3nt: TGTGCCAGCAGTTTGTTTAGGACTAGCGGGAGCAATGAGCAGTTCTTC
d_gene: .; abundance: .; j_gene: TRBJ2-1; v_gene: TRBV27; CDR3aa: CASSYGSSYNEQFF; CDR3nt: TGTGCCAGCAGTTACGGGAGCTCCTACAATGAGCAGTTCTTC
d_gene: .; abundance: .; j_gene: TRBJ1-4; v_gene: TRBV7-9; CDR3aa: CASSHRAEKLFF; CDR3nt: TGTGCCAGCAGCCATAGGGCTGAAAAACTGTTTTTT
d_gene: .; abundance: .; j_gene: TRBJ2-1; v_gene: TRBV6-6; CDR3aa: CASGDVSSYNEQFF; CDR3nt: TGTGCCAGCGGGGACGTATCCTCCTACAATGAGCAGTTCTTC
d_gene: TRBD1; abundance: .; j_gene: TRBJ1-5; v_gene: TRBV5-6; CDR3aa: CASSIGTGHQPQHF; CDR3nt: TGTGCCAGCAGCATCGGGACAGGGCATCAGCCCCAGCATTTT
d_gene: TRBD1; abundance: .; j_gene: TRBJ2-7; v_gene: TRBV7-9; CDR3aa: CASSPATGDEQYF; CDR3nt: TGTGCCAGCAGCCCGGCGACAGGGGACGAGCAGTACTTC
d_gene: TRBD2; abundance: .; j_gene: TRBJ2-2; v_gene: TRBV29-1; CDR3aa: CSVEAPTSGNTGELFF; CDR3nt: TGCAGCGTTGAAGCCCCGACTAGCGGGAACACCGGGGAGCTGTTTTTT
d_gene: .; abundance: .; j_gene: TRBJ1-2; v_gene: TRBV4-3; CDR3aa: CASSQGRSGDGYTF; CDR3nt: TGCGCCAGCAGCCAAGGGCGGTCGGGGGATGGCTACACCTTC
d_gene: TRBD1; abundance: .; j_gene: TRBJ2-7; v_gene: TRBV20-1; CDR3aa: CSASTQGAYYEQYF; CDR3nt: TGCAGTGCTAGCACCCAGGGGGCCTACTACGAGCAGTACTTC
d_gene: .; abundance: .; j_gene: TRBJ2-5; v_gene: TRBV9; CDR3aa: CASSVAGLGETQYF; CDR3nt: TGTGCCAGCAGCGTAGCTGGGCTGGGGGAGACCCAGTACTTC
d_gene: TRBD2; abundance: .; j_gene: TRBJ2-3; v_gene: TRBV20-1; CDR3aa: CSAEKLAVISTDTQYF; CDR3nt: TGCAGTGCGGAAAAACTAGCGGTAATTAGCACAGATACGCAGTATTTT
d_gene: TRBD1; abundance: .; j_gene: TRBJ1-1; v_gene: TRBV20-1; CDR3aa: CSAVRDRGGTEAFF; CDR3nt: TGCAGTGCTGTCAGGGACAGGGGGGGCACTGAAGCTTTCTTT
d_gene: TRBD1; abundance: .; j_gene: TRBJ1-5; v_gene: TRBV12-3/TRBV12-4; CDR3aa: CASSPRGDQPQHF; CDR3nt: TGTGCCAGCAGCCCCAGGGGGGATCAGCCCCAGCATTTT
d_gene: .; abundance: .; j_gene: TRBJ2-5; v_gene: TRBV6-5; CDR3aa: CASSYGPTETQYF; CDR3nt: TGTGCCAGCAGTTACGGCCCGACGGAGACCCAGTACTTC
d_gene: .; abundance: .; j_gene: TRBJ2-1; v_gene: TRBV6-2/TRBV6-3; CDR3aa: CASYTYRVQYNEQFF; CDR3nt: TGTGCCAGCTACACCTACCGAGTTCAGTACAATGAGCAGTTCTTC
d_gene: .; abundance: .; j_gene: TRBJ2-2; v_gene: TRBV29-1; CDR3aa: CSVAPGTGELFF; CDR3nt: TGCAGCGTTGCCCCCGGGACCGGGGAGCTGTTTTTT
d_gene: .; abundance: .; j_gene: TRBJ2-7; v_gene: TRBV9; CDR3aa: CASSVGTAFYEQYF; CDR3nt: TGTGCCAGCAGCGTAGGGACCGCTTTCTACGAGCAGTACTTC
d_gene: .; abundance: .; j_gene: TRBJ1-2; v_gene: TRBV6-6; CDR3aa: CASSYSSQANYGYTF; CDR3nt: TGTGCCAGCAGTTACTCATCCCAGGCCAACTATGGCTACACCTTC
d_gene: TRBD2; abundance: once; j_gene: TRBJ2-5; v_gene: TRBV7-7; CDR3aa: CASSSSPAGGPQETQYF; CDR3nt: TGTGCCAGCAGCTCAAGTCCCGCGGGAGGGCCTCAAGAGACCCAGTACTTC
d_gene: TRBD1; abundance: .; j_gene: TRBJ1-5; v_gene: TRBV24-1; CDR3aa: CATSPTGQGSNQPQHF; CDR3nt: TGTGCCACCAGTCCCACGGGACAGGGAAGCAATCAGCCCCAGCATTTT
d_gene: .; abundance: .; j_gene: TRBJ2-1; v_gene: TRBV19; CDR3aa: CASSIINEQFF; CDR3nt: TGTGCCAGTAGTATCATAAATGAGCAGTTCTTC
d_gene: .; abundance: .; j_gene: TRBJ1-1; v_gene: TRBV30; CDR3aa: CAWNRVNTEAFF; CDR3nt: TGTGCCTGGAACCGGGTTAACACTGAAGCTTTCTTT
d_gene: TRBD1; abundance: .; j_gene: TRBJ2-3; v_gene: TRBV29-1; CDR3aa: CSVTGTGDRTDTQYF; CDR3nt: TGCAGCGTCACCGGGACAGGGGATAGAACAGATACGCAGTATTTT
d_gene: .; abundance: .; j_gene: TRBJ2-7; v_gene: TRBV27; CDR3aa: CASKYGTGLYEQYF; CDR3nt: TGTGCCAGCAAGTACGGGACGGGACTCTACGAGCAGTACTTC
d_gene: .; abundance: .; j_gene: TRBJ2-7; v_gene: TRBV3-1; CDR3aa: CASSSRTSSYEQYF; CDR3nt: TGTGCCAGCAGCTCCCGTACTTCCTCCTACGAGCAGTACTTC
d_gene: .; abundance: .; j_gene: TRBJ1-5; v_gene: TRBV28; CDR3aa: CASSRTPAEEQPQHF; CDR3nt: TGTGCCAGCAGCCGGACCCCGGCAGAAGAGCAGCCCCAGCATTTT
d_gene: TRBD2; abundance: .; j_gene: TRBJ2-7; v_gene: TRBV5-1; CDR3aa: CASSSSGREYEQYF; CDR3nt: TGCGCCAGCAGCTCGAGCGGGAGAGAGTACGAGCAGTACTTC
d_gene: .; abundance: few; j_gene: TRBJ2-7; v_gene: TRBV9; CDR3aa: CASSVDGYYEQYF; CDR3nt: TGTGCCAGCAGCGTAGATGGATACTACGAGCAGTACTTC
d_gene: .; abundance: .; j_gene: TRBJ2-1; v_gene: TRBV6-5; CDR3aa: CASSFAGAAPEQFF; CDR3nt: TGTGCCAGCAGTTTCGCGGGGGCAGCACCTGAGCAGTTCTTC
d_gene: TRBD1; abundance: .; j_gene: TRBJ2-3; v_gene: TRBV27; CDR3aa: CASSFGQGPTDTQYF; CDR3nt: TGTGCCAGCAGTTTTGGACAGGGGCCCACAGATACGCAGTATTTT
d_gene: .; abundance: once; j_gene: TRBJ2-1; v_gene: TRBV11-2; CDR3aa: CASSLEHHNEQFF; CDR3nt: TGTGCCAGCAGCTTAGAACACCACAATGAGCAGTTCTTC